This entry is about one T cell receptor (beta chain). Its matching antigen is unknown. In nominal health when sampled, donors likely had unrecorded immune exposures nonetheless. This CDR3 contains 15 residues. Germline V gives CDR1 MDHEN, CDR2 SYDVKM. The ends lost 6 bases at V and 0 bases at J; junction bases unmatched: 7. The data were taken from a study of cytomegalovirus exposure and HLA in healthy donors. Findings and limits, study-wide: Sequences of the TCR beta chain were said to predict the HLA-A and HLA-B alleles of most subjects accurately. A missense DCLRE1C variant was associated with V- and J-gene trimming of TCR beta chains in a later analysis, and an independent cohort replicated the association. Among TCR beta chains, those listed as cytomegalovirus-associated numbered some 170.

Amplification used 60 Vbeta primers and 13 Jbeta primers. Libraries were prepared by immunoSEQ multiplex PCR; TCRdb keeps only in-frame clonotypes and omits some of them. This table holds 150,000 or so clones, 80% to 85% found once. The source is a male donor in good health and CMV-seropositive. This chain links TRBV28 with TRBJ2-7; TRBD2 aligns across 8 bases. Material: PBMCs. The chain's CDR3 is CASSPPGGSSYEQYF. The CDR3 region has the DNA TGTGCCAGCAGCCCCCCGGGGGGGAGCTCCTACGAGCAGTACTTC.